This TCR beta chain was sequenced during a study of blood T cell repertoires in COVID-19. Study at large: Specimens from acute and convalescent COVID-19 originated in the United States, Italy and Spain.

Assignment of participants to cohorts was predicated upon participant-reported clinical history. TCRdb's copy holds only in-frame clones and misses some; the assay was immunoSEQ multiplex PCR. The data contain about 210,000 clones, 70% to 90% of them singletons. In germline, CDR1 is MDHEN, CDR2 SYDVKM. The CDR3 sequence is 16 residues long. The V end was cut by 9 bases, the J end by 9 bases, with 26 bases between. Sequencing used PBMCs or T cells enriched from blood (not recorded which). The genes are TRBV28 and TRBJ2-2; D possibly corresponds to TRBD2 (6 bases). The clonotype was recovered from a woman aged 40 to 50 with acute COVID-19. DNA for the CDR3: TGTGCCAGTAGAAAGGAACTAGCCTCAAGGTCCTGGGAGCTGTTTTTT. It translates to CASRKELASRSWELFF.